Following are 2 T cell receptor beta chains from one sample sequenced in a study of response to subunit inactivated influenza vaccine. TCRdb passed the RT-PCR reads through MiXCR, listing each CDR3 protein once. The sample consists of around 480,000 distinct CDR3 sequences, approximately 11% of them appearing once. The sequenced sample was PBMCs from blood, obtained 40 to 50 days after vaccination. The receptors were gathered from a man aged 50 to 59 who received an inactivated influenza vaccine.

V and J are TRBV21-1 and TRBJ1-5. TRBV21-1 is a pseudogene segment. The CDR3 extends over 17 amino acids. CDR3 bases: TGTGCCAGCAGCAAAGATGTTTCGAGGTCGTGGAGTCAGCCCCAGCATTTT. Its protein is CASSKDVSRSWSQPQHF.

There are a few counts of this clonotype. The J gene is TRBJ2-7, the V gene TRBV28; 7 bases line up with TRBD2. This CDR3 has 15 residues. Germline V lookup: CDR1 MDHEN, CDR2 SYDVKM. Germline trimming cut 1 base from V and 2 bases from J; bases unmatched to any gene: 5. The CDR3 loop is CASSLSASGTYEQYF. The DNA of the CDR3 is TGTGCCAGCAGTTTATCAGCTAGCGGAACCTACGAGCAGTACTTC.